This T cell receptor beta chain was recorded in a study of cytomegalovirus exposure and HLA in healthy donors. As to this clone: The antigen remains unidentified.

CDR3 length: 12 residues. Trimming shortened V by 10 bases and J by 7 bases, and 16 bases separated the two germline ends. Looked up from germline, CDR1 is SNHLY and CDR2 is FYNNEI. The study, taken as a whole, reports: Reported performance of the classifier showed diagnosis of cytomegalovirus status with high specificity and sensitivity. Previous analysis showed most TCR beta V segments were productive about 90% or about 30% of the time. Reportedly, TCR beta sequences accurately predicted HLA-A and HLA-B alleles in most subjects. Specificity for CMV antigens was confirmed in vitro for a few of the CMV-associated chains.

PCR employed 60 Vbeta and 13 Jbeta primers. Repertoires were generated with immunoSEQ multiplex PCR, while TCRdb's copy carries only in-frame clones and drops some. The table records about 240,000 clones, around 83% of them present only once. The chain couples TRBV2 to TRBJ1-2; possible D gene TRBD1, 5 bases. The receptor was isolated from a girl aged 2-10 years in good health and CMV-seronegative. Sequenced material: PBMCs. The CDR3 DNA follows: TGTGCCATCTGGGGGGAAGTGACTGGCTACACCTTC. It specifies CAIWGEVTGYTF.